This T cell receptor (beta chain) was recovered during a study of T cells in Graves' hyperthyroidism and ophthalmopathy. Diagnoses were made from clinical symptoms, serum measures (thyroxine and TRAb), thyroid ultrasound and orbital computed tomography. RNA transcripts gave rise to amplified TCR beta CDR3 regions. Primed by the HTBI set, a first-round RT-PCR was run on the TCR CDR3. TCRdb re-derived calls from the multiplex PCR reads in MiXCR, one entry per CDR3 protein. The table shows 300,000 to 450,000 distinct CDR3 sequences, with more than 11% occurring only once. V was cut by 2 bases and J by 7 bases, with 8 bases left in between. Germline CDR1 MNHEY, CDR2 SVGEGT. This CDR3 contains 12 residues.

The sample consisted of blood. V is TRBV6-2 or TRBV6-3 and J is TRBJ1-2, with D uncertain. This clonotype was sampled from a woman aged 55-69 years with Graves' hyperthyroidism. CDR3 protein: CASSYGLGGYTF. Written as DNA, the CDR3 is TGTGCCAGCAGTTACGGGCTAGGTGGCTACACCTTC.